The entry that follows covers one T cell receptor (beta chain) sequence. What antigen it recognizes has not been identified. No qualities accompany the bases; no much larger clone lies one base away. Using the immunoSEQ hsTCRbeta Kit, TCR beta CDR3 regions were sequenced from DNA. On the study's bioinformatics: The ImmunoSEQ Analyzer was used to analyse the TCR sequencing data. T cell clonality was defined as 1 minus Pielou's evenness, calculated on productive rearrangements. To measure T cell diversity, the inverse Simpson index was applied to productive templates. T cell density was defined as TCR beta template counts normalized to usable DNA, with usable DNA estimated by amplifying and sequencing housekeeping genes. Two-sided Kruskal-Wallis tests were used to compare TCR metrics between histologic stages. Drawn from immuneACCESS, this table holds only the in-frame rearrangements with V and J called that TCRdb kept. Clones are partly lost; checked studies trace under half to an unresolved V gene and leave the rest unexplained. That table supplies the V and J calls and clone size; D and trimming were determined from the DNA. Recorded for this sample are around 5,000 clones; approximately 85% of them occurred a single time. 2.8% of the sample is taken by the ten largest.

The data stem from a study of immune evolution from preneoplasia to lung adenocarcinoma (dated by TCRdb to about 2021). About the study as a whole: HLA loss of heterozygosity was observed in approximately 7%, 15% and 30% of AIS, MIA and ADC lesions, respectively, and was not observed in any AAH lesions. Whole exome sequencing and methylation data from the same cohort of nodules were integrated with the immune data. According to the study, some 100 samples went through TCR sequencing. The overall cohort was made up of some 49 patients with pulmonary nodules who had surgical resection. POLYSOLVER was used to infer class I HLA alleles from exome data, and LOHHLA was used to detect allele-specific HLA loss. Resected precursor lesions (AAH, AIS, MIA) and invasive adenocarcinomas were each compared against paired morphologically normal lung tissue. Sample size was based on specimen availability rather than a prior power calculation. Immune contexture across lung adenocarcinoma precursors and invasive adenocarcinoma was profiled using immune gene expression, TCR sequencing and multiplex immunofluorescence. TCR sequencing data were obtained from around 51 patients. Overall study outcomes, separate from this receptor: Clonality was highest in normal lung, while later-stage lesions appeared to show lower clonality but higher T cell density and diversity. T cell clonality was highest in KRAS-mutant nodules compared with EGFR-mutant or double wild-type lesions. Because all patients came from Japan and China, whether the findings apply to Western populations was uncertain. The findings were based on association rather than direct causation, and larger cohorts with long-term follow-up and longitudinal biopsies were deemed needed. Normal lung had the highest top T cell clone frequencies, and these frequencies appeared to fall progressively from AAH through AIS, MIA and invasive adenocarcinoma.

Per the germline V gene, SNHLY is the CDR1 and FYNNEI is the CDR2. Trimming takes 8 bases from V and 7 bases from J, and the germline ends sit 17 bases apart. The CDR3 contains 13 residues, cysteine and phenylalanine counted. Only the CDR3 part of the read is kept: 39 bases, read in frame from the first base. Resection was performed on patients in Japan or China between the mid-2010s and the late 2010s. Two lung cancer pathologists independently reviewed H&E slides to confirm the histologic diagnosis of every case. To enrich premalignant or tumor cells for nucleic acid extraction, macro-dissection was performed after pathologic assessment. The AllPrep DNA/RNA FFPE Kit was used to isolate DNA from FFPE tissue.

Source material: FFPE invasive lung adenocarcinoma tissue. Interpreted using the paper, the cell subset or site label stands for: frankly invasive lung adenocarcinoma (ADC). The rearrangement joined TRBV2 to TRBJ1-1; the D gene is possibly TRBD1, with 5 bases matching. The sequence derives from a person aged 50 to 59 with lung adenocarcinoma. At the DNA level, the sequence is TGTGCCAGCGATCTGGGGACTTACGATGAAGCTTTCTTT. This codes for CASDLGTYDEAFF.